The 27 T cell receptor beta chains below all came from one sample that was sequenced in a study of blood T cell repertoires in COVID-19. Some clones are missing from TCRdb's copy, which holds only in-frame ones; the method was immunoSEQ multiplex PCR. The profile covers some 150,000 clones, with roughly 88% appearing a single time and about 0.63% taken by the ten largest. What was sequenced was peripheral blood. These receptors came from a man aged 55 to 70 with COVID-19, enrolled during active disease.

The V call is TRBV15, the J call TRBJ2-1; 8 positions match TRBD1. The germline V gene has CDR1 LNHNV and CDR2 YYDKDF (reference sequence). Unmatched junction bases numbered 10, after V lost 0 bases and J lost 6 bases. This CDR3 contains 17 residues. The CDR3 here is CATSRDQRTGISNEQFF. The DNA of the CDR3 is TGTGCCACCAGCAGAGATCAGAGGACAGGGATTTCCAATGAGCAGTTCTTC.

About this clone itself: The same CDR3 is also encoded by other DNA sequences in this sample. This sequence joins TRBV7-8 and TRBJ1-1; 7 bases are a match to TRBD1. Unmatched junction bases numbered 2, after V lost 3 bases and J lost 1 base. The CDR3 runs 14 residues. Germline V lookup: CDR1 SGHVS, CDR2 FQNEAQ. The CDR3 DNA follows: TGTGCCAGCAGCTTGGGACAGTCGAACACTGAAGCTTTCTTT. Residues: CASSLGQSNTEAFF.

V gene TRBV11-1 combines with J gene TRBJ1-5, with D unclear. Trimming removed 2 bases at V and 1 base at J, with 3 bases between. The germline gives CDR1 SGHAT, CDR2 FQDESV (reference sequence). CDR3 length: 13 residues. The DNA of the CDR3 is TGTGCCAGCAGCTTAAGCAGCAATCAGCCCCAGCATTTT. It translates to CASSLSSNQPQHF.

The chain links TRBV7-8 to TRBJ2-1; TRBD1 agrees at 11 bases. The CDR3 sequence is 15 residues long. Germline loops: CDR1 SGHVS, CDR2 FQNEAQ. The junction had 8 bases not matched to a gene; V was cut back by 5 bases and J by 8 bases. CDR3 region: CASSLRTGGIDEQFF. The CDR3 nucleotides read TGTGCCAGCAGCCTAAGGACAGGGGGCATTGATGAGCAGTTCTTC.

The rearrangement links TRBV19 to TRBJ1-2; 7 bases line up with TRBD1. J lost 6 bases, V lost 2 bases, and 3 bases had no gene match. The CDR3 covers 13 residues. From germline, CDR1 is LNHDA and CDR2 SQIVND (reference sequence). The CDR3 coding sequence is TGTGCCAGTAGTATAAAGGGGGCGAATGGCTACACCTTC. Its protein is CASSIKGANGYTF. Full variable domain (rest looked up from reference TRBV19 and TRBJ1-2): DGGITQSPKYLFRKEGQNVTLSCEQNLNHDAMYWYRQDPGQGLRLIYYSQIVNDFQKGDIAEGYSVSREKKESFPLTVTSAQKNPTAFYLCASSIKGANGYTFGSGTRLTVV.

The chain joins TRBV7-9 to TRBJ1-3; 9 bases are a match to TRBD1. V trimming: 6 bases; J trimming: 2 bases; junction bases outside the gene matches: 2. The CDR3 totals 14 residues. Germline V lookup: CDR1 SEHNR, CDR2 FQNEAQ (reference sequence). The CDR3 region has the DNA TGTGCCAGCAGTCGACAGGGGGCTGGAAACACCATATATTTT. Translating it yields CASSRQGAGNTIYF.

This clone has more than one count but fewer than ten. The J gene is TRBJ1-5, the V gene TRBV28; D remains unclear. CDR1 is MDHEN and CDR2 is SYDVKM in the germline V gene. The CDR3 totals 14 residues. V lost 5 bases and J 10 bases, leaving 18 bases between the germline ends. CDR3 amino acids: CASSPRRWEGPQHF. As DNA, the CDR3 is TGTGCCAGCAGTCCCAGACGGTGGGAGGGACCCCAGCATTTT.

The rearrangement links TRBV9 to TRBJ2-5; TRBD2 matches 8 bases. The length of the CDR3 is 19 residues. Per germline, CDR1 SGDLS and CDR2 YYNGEE. The J segment lost 3 bases and the V segment lost 3 bases, leaving 19 bases of the junction unmatched. CDR3 sequence reads: CASSGAPPGLVSGEETQYF. CDR3 nucleotide sequence: TGTGCCAGCAGCGGCGCCCCCCCGGGACTAGTGTCGGGGGAAGAGACCCAGTACTTC.

The chain has TRBV9 and TRBJ2-2, with D possibly TRBD1 on 6 matching bases. Germline CDR1 is SGDLS and CDR2 is YYNGEE. CDR3 length equals 16 residues. The germline V and J ends were trimmed by 1 base and 4 bases, with 14 bases remaining between them. The CDR3 region is CASSVMDSSVTGELFF. In DNA form, the CDR3 reads TGTGCCAGCAGCGTAATGGACAGCTCAGTCACCGGGGAGCTGTTTTTT. The variable domain in full, with the rest retrieved from reference TRBV9 and TRBJ2-2, is DSGVTQTPKHLITATGQRVTLRCSPRSGDLSVYWYQQSLDQGLQFLIQYYNGEERAKGNILERFSAQQFPDLHSELNLSSLELGDSALYFCASSVMDSSVTGELFFGEGSRLTVL.

The rearrangement links TRBV6-6 to TRBJ1-2; a weak D match, TRBD1 (5 bases). The ends were cut back, 2 bases at V and 2 bases at J, with 12 bases in the middle. This CDR3 is built from 15 residues. The germline V gene has CDR1 MNHNY and CDR2 SVGAGI (reference sequence). The CDR3 is CASSYPQEGNYGYTF. For the CDR3, the DNA is TGTGCCAGCAGTTACCCACAGGAGGGAAACTATGGCTACACCTTC.

The chain uses TRBV7-2 and TRBJ1-1; possible D gene TRBD1, 6 bases. V was pared by 4 bases and J by 1 base, with 13 bases between. CDR1 and CDR2 (germline): SGHTA, FQGNSA. The CDR3 covers 15 residues. CDR3 bases: TGTGCCAGCAGCTCCCAAGGGGGAACGAACACTGAAGCTTTCTTT. It translates to CASSSQGGTNTEAFF.

V and J are TRBV29-1 and TRBJ2-5; D uncertain. The CDR3 has 12 residues. Between the trimmed V and J ends, which lost 4 bases and 5 bases, there was a span of 11 bases. Germline CDR1 SQVTM, CDR2 ANQGSEA. The chain's CDR3 is CSVGSGTETQYF. Here the CDR3 DNA reads TGCAGCGTTGGGTCGGGTACGGAGACCCAGTACTTC.

The chain employs TRBV19 and TRBJ2-1; 7 nucleotides align to TRBD2. The CDR3 is 14 residues long. The germline gives CDR1 LNHDA, CDR2 SQIVND (reference sequence). V shed 5 bases and J 12 bases; nucleotides not matched to a gene: 13. The chain's CDR3 is CASSSAGTSKWQFF. The DNA for the CDR3 is TGTGCCAGTAGTTCAGCGGGGACTTCGAAGTGGCAGTTCTTC.

V usage is TRBV28 and J usage is TRBJ2-1; 8 bases match TRBD1. V shed 7 bases, J shed 5 bases, and the junction held 10 bases outside the gene matches. This CDR3 is 15 amino acids long. Germline V gene sequence: CDR1 MDHEN, CDR2 SYDVKM. The CDR3 loop is CASIPTLRGHNEQFF. The CDR3 DNA reads as TGTGCCAGCATCCCTACACTCAGGGGGCACAATGAGCAGTTCTTC.

The chain joins TRBV21-1 to TRBJ2-2; the table assigns TRBD2, which was not confirmed against the DNA. TRBV21-1 is tagged as a pseudogene. The CDR3 extends over 11 amino acids. Here the CDR3 reads CASSPRGELFF. For the CDR3, the DNA is TGTGCCAGCAGCCCCCGTGGGGAGCTGTTTTTT.

This sequence joins TRBV6-2 or TRBV6-3 and TRBJ1-2; 7 positions match TRBD1. Trimming at V came to 5 bases and at J to 8 bases, leaving 20 bases not matched to a gene. Germline V lookup: CDR1 MNHEY, CDR2 SVGEGT. The CDR3 spans 17 residues. CDR3 in DNA: TGTGCCAGCAGTCAATACGGACAGGTTAACCTCCTAGTGGGCTACACCTTC. It specifies CASSQYGQVNLLVGYTF.

This clone was picked up one time. The V call is TRBV27, the J call TRBJ1-2; TRBD1 aligns across 8 bases. Looked up from germline, CDR1 is MNHEY and CDR2 is SMNVEV (reference sequence). V dropped 6 bases and J dropped 0; count of bases not matched to a gene: 6. CDR3 size: 15 residues. CDR3 in DNA: TGTGCCAGCAGCCTAGGACAGGGTCCTAACTATGGCTACACCTTC. Translated: CASSLGQGPNYGYTF.

The chain is built from TRBV6-5 and TRBJ1-6; D is unresolved. The germline CDR1 and CDR2 sequences are MNHEY and SVGAGI. This CDR3 has 14 residues. V was trimmed by 6 bases and J by 6 bases, leaving 12 bases between them. The CDR3 is CASSYGGANSPLHF. The CDR3 nucleotides read TGTGCCAGCAGCTACGGCGGTGCTAATTCACCCCTCCACTTT.

The chain carries TRBV4-2 and TRBJ1-2, with 12 bases aligning to TRBD1. The CDR3 extends over 15 amino acids. Germline V lookup: CDR1 LGHNA, CDR2 YNFKEQ. The V and J ends lost 3 bases and 7 bases, in that order; junction bases with no gene match: 6. Here the CDR3 reads CASSQGQGARSGYTF. For the CDR3, the DNA is TGTGCCAGCAGCCAGGGACAGGGGGCTCGGTCTGGCTACACCTTC.

On this clone: At the DNA level, this CDR3 is encoded by other sequences in the same sample as well. The J gene is TRBJ1-4, the V gene TRBV18; 7 bases agree with TRBD1. CDR1 and CDR2 from the germline V gene are KGHSH and LQKENI. The CDR3 sequence is 13 residues long. V shed 2 bases and J 6 bases; nucleotides not matched to a gene: 0. CDR3 coding DNA: TGTGCCAGCTCACCAGACAGGGATGAAAAACTGTTTTTT. Encoded protein: CASSPDRDEKLFF.

V gene TRBV7-6 combines with J gene TRBJ2-7, with 9 bases that match TRBD2. CDR1 SGHVS and CDR2 FNYEAQ come from the germline V gene. The CDR3 totals 15 residues. J was trimmed by 7 bases and V by 5 bases; bases with no gene match: 12. CDR3 in DNA: TGTGCCAGCAGCGCACCTAGCGGGATGACTCGGGAGCAGTACTTC. Protein sequence: CASSAPSGMTREQYF.

The rearrangement joins TRBV18 to TRBJ2-7; maybe TRBD1 (5 bases). The CDR3 covers 15 residues. The V end was cut by 2 bases, the J end by 3 bases, with 14 bases between. Germline V CDR1 and CDR2: KGHSH, LQKENI. CDR3: CASSPTKPDSYEQYF. The CDR3 region has the DNA TGTGCCAGCTCACCAACTAAACCAGACAGCTACGAGCAGTACTTC.

This chain joins TRBV20-1 and TRBJ1-2, with D perhaps matching TRBD1 (5 bases). V was cut by 6 bases and J by 6 bases, with 11 bases left in between. The CDR3 is made up of 11 amino acids. Looked up from germline, CDR1 is DFQATT and CDR2 is SNEGSKA (reference sequence). The CDR3 DNA follows: TGCAGTGCCCTCCAGACAGATGGCTACACCTTC. This sequence encodes CSALQTDGYTF.

This chain uses TRBV28 with TRBJ1-1; weak D call: TRBD1 (6 bases). The CDR3 is 12 residues long. V shed 5 bases and J shed 11 bases, with 15 bases lying between them. Germline assignment: CDR1 MDHEN and CDR2 SYDVKM. CDR3 bases: TGTGCCAGCAGTCCACGACAGGTGGCGGCTTTCTTT. It codes for CASSPRQVAAFF.

The chain couples TRBV19 to TRBJ1-2, with D hard to call. Germline V gene lookup returns CDR1 LNHDA and CDR2 SQIVND (reference sequence). The CDR3 sequence is 14 residues long. V dropped 7 bases and J dropped 8 bases, with 20 bases sitting between them. The CDR3 here is CASKNPGTFVGYTF. CDR3 DNA sequence: TGTGCCAGTAAAAACCCGGGTACCTTCGTGGGCTACACCTTC.

This chain uses TRBV30 with TRBJ1-2; 9 bases match TRBD1. The V gene's germline CDR1 is GTSNPN and CDR2 SVGIG (reference sequence). This CDR3 comprises 17 residues. V lost 4 bases, J lost 2 bases, and 14 bases stayed unmatched. CDR3 in amino acids: CAWTPHRGPYLNYGYTF. Written as DNA, the CDR3 is TGTGCCTGGACCCCTCACAGGGGGCCCTACCTCAACTATGGCTACACCTTC.

V gene TRBV4-1 combines with J gene TRBJ2-5; perhaps TRBD1 as D (5 bases). Per germline, CDR1 MGHRA and CDR2 YSYEKL. The CDR3 runs to 15 residues. V was pared by 4 bases and J by 2 bases, with 14 bases between. This CDR3 is CASSRTSSGQETQYF. DNA of the CDR3: TGCGCCAGCAGCCGGACCTCATCAGGGCAAGAGACCCAGTACTTC.